Sequencing of this TCR beta chain was carried out in a study of graft-versus-host responses after intestinal transplantation. About the study: Recipients were given multivisceral, liver-intestinal, or isolated intestinal transplants. Anti-thymocyte globulin served as induction for all recipients, who then took tacrolimus and steroids for approximately 3 years.

Overall study results and limits: Early post-transplant declines in HvG were associated with peak levels of circulating GvH clones. GvH clones appeared in recipient marrow, some first in ileum or blood.

Regarding this clone: Its antigen remains unidentified.

The data were produced by immunoSEQ multiplex PCR, yet TCRdb's version contains in-frame clones alone and is incomplete. The data show over 15,000 clones, about 89% seen once. This specimen consisted of PBMCs, obtained less than 240 days after intestinal transplant. This TCR was sampled from a human patient who received an intestinal transplant, so some T cells may come from the graft donor.

CDR3: CASSSVSSGRTEAFF. The CDR3 DNA reads TGTGCCAGCAGTTCAGTGTCCTCAGGGCGAACTGAAGCTTTCTTT. The chain couples TRBV6-9 to TRBJ1-1; possibly TRBD1 for D (5 bases). The germline V gene has CDR1 MNHGY and CDR2 SVAAGI. This CDR3 region has 15 residues. Deletions cut 4 bases from V and 5 bases from J, with 17 bases between.